The source of this TCR beta chain is a study of blood T cell repertoires in COVID-19. Study at large: Italy, Spain and the United States were the sources of the convalescent and acute COVID-19 samples. PBMCs, B-cell-depleted T cells, or T cells provided the cDNA or gDNA that made up the material.

This CDR3 has 18 amino acids. Trimming took 6 bases from V and 0 from J; bases not matched to a gene: 14. Per germline, CDR1 SGHVS and CDR2 FQNEAQ. As originally analysed: Nucleated cell number was recorded as an estimate derived from reference gene primer amplification. Repertoires were generated with immunoSEQ multiplex PCR, while TCRdb's copy carries only in-frame clones and drops some. Clonal size and the V and J genes are those of that table, whereas D and trimming came from the DNA. The top ten clones hold roughly 30% of a sample with around 100,000 clones, around 89% of them seen once. This chain uses TRBV7-8 with TRBJ1-5; 7 positions match TRBD1. Sequencing input: peripheral blood. The TCR originated in a woman at least 80 years old with acute or convalescent COVID-19. Here the CDR3 DNA reads TGTGCCAGCAGACCCCCCGGGACAGCGCGTTATAGCAATCAGCCCCAGCATTTT. This gives the protein CASRPPGTARYSNQPQHF.